Below, 9 T cell receptor beta chains from the same sample are listed, as sequenced in a study of shared clonotypes between healthy human individuals. Clones were sequenced by immunoSEQ multiplex PCR, and TCRdb holds only the in-frame ones, with some missing. The sample has over a million clones, about 80% seen once. Sequencing input: memory CD4+ T cells sorted from blood. The subset is: CD45RA-negative fraction. The receptor source for this set is a man in his late teens or twenties in good health.

Note on this clone: One junction end does not reproduce the germline sequence, and a read error may be involved. This chain joins TRBV14 and TRBJ1-2; D gene ambiguous. CDR3 length: 13 amino acids. Germline V lookup: CDR1 SGHDN, CDR2 FVKESK. DNA for the CDR3: TGTGCCAGCAGCCACTATACCCGGGCCCCTAGTATCTTC. This gives the protein CASSHYTRAPSIF.

The rearrangement links TRBV30 to TRBJ1-1; TRBD1 matches at 8 bases. CDR1 and CDR2 (germline): GTSNPN, SVGIG (reference sequence). CDR3 length: 13 residues. V was clipped by 6 bases and J by 1 base; unmatched bases: 4. CDR3 amino acids: CACTGGRNTEAFF. The CDR3 DNA follows: TGTGCCTGTACAGGGGGTAGGAACACTGAAGCTTTCTTT.

This clone was counted many times. The chain uses TRBV11-2 and TRBJ2-5; 10 nucleotides agree with TRBD2. Germline V CDR1 and CDR2: SGHAT, FQNNGV. J lost 12 bases, V lost 5 bases, and 15 bases had no gene match. The CDR3 is made up of 15 amino acids. The CDR3 is CASSPTSGNVESEYF. DNA for the CDR3: TGTGCCAGCAGCCCAACTAGCGGGAACGTGGAGTCGGAGTACTTC.

The sample holds a few counts of this clone. CDR3 amino acids: CASSLLQVSTDTQYF. The CDR3 nucleotides are TGTGCCAGCAGTTTATTACAGGTTAGCACAGATACGCAGTATTTT. J is TRBJ2-3 and V is TRBV28; maybe TRBD1 (5 bases). Germline values: CDR1 MDHEN, CDR2 SYDVKM. V gave up 1 base and J gave up 0 bases, with 8 bases separating them. The CDR3 is 15 residues long.

V gene TRBV9 combines with J gene TRBJ1-4, with TRBD1 matching 9 bases. CDR1 and CDR2 from the germline V gene are SGDLS and YYNGEE. Trimming cost V 2 bases and J 5 bases; bases outside gene matches: 4. This CDR3 spans 15 amino acids. The CDR3 here is CASSVAGTGNEKLFF. The CDR3 DNA reads as TGTGCCAGCAGCGTTGCCGGGACAGGGAATGAAAAACTGTTTTTT.

The chain couples TRBV18 to TRBJ2-7; 10 nucleotides line up with TRBD2. The germline CDR1 and CDR2 sequences are KGHSH and LQKENI. J gave up 6 bases and V 2 bases, and 7 bases lay outside the gene matches. The CDR3 runs 15 residues. The CDR3 DNA follows: TGTGCCAGCTCACCAGCGCTAGCGGGAGTAAGCGAGCAGTACTTC. This translates into CASSPALAGVSEQYF.

Comments on this clone: Other DNA sequences of this sample code for an identical CDR3. The rearrangement uses TRBV18 and TRBJ1-3; D perhaps matches TRBD1 (5 bases). The germline V gene has CDR1 KGHSH and CDR2 LQKENI. This CDR3 comprises 13 residues. Trimming cost V 3 bases and J 4 bases, with 7 bases left between them. In nucleotides, the CDR3 is TGTGCCAGCTCACCTCAGGGAGGAAACACCATATATTTT. Translation gives CASSPQGGNTIYF.

The chain has TRBV29-1 and TRBJ2-2; D is possibly TRBD2 (5 bases). The CDR3 has 13 residues. Germline-derived CDR1 and CDR2 are SQVTM and ANQGSEA. V was cut by 4 bases and J by 1 base, with 7 bases left in between. The CDR3, as DNA: TGCAGCGTTGGAGGGTTGAACACCGGGGAGCTGTTTTTT. Translation gives CSVGGLNTGELFF.

The rearrangement links TRBV5-5 to TRBJ2-7; TRBD1 aligns across 9 bases. There are 14 residues in the CDR3. With 2 bases clipped from V and 4 bases from J, the junction kept 4 bases outside the gene matches. The germline gives CDR1 SGHKS, CDR2 YYEKEE (reference sequence). CDR3 in DNA: TGTGCCAGCAGCTTCGGACAGGGGATGTACGAGCAGTACTTC. As protein: CASSFGQGMYEQYF.